This T cell receptor (beta chain) was captured in a study of regulatory T cells in long-lasting Graves disease. Regarding the study as a whole: TRBV28, TRBJ1-2 and TRBJ2-5 were segments that persistent disease favored.

The germline V gene encodes CDR1 KGHSH and CDR2 LQKENI. The junction had 6 bases not matched to a gene; V was cut back by 6 bases and J by 4 bases. The CDR3 runs to 15 residues. As for time point: persistent/refractory GD, antithyroid drugs over 5 years with positive TRAb. With RNA extracted from PBMCs as input, the TCR library was made. With iRepertoire HTBI primers and Arm-PCR of CDR3 regions, TCR beta libraries were built. TCRdb re-called the multiplex PCR reads through MiXCR, storing one row per CDR3 protein. This table holds about 340,000 distinct CDR3 sequences, around 19% found once. This clonotype showed up just a few times. Its specificity is not known.

The chain uses TRBV18 and TRBJ1-5; 10 nucleotides agree with TRBD1. The clonotype originates from a female donor with Graves disease. The sequencing used peripheral blood mononuclear cells (PBMCs), collected when the disease was refractory, from a patient treated with antithyroid drugs. Here the CDR3 reads CASSRGTGVNQPQHF. The CDR3 region has the DNA TGTGCCAGCTCTCGCGGGACAGGGGTGAATCAGCCCCAGCATTTT.